Sequencing of this T cell receptor (beta chain) was carried out in a study of radiotherapy plus CTLA-4 blockade in lung cancer. General study findings and limits: Some TCR clones had been derived from tumors. These clones expanded in peripheral blood after radiotherapy plus ipilimumab.

J lost 2 bases, V lost 0 bases, and 7 bases had no gene match. The CDR3 covers 18 residues. CDR1 is MDHEN and CDR2 is SYDVKM in the germline V gene. The method was immunoSEQ multiplex PCR; TCRdb's version includes in-frame clones alone and lacks a portion of them. The data contain 100,000 to 150,000 clones, 65% to 85% of them singletons. This clone was detected only a few times. Its target is not known. This clonotype originated in a human donor with non-small cell lung cancer who had a partial response to radiotherapy plus ipilimumab. The sequencing here drew on peripheral blood, taken from a patient treated with radiotherapy plus ipilimumab. The V and J genes are TRBV28 and TRBJ2-5; 12 bases are shared with TRBD2. CDR3 amino acids: CASSLWTSGSANQETQYF. The DNA of the CDR3 is TGTGCCAGCAGTTTATGGACTAGCGGGAGCGCCAATCAAGAGACCCAGTACTTC.